This record covers a single TCR beta chain. The source of the sample is a study of monozygotic twins with cystic fibrosis. The CDR3 totals 11 residues. Germline V gene lookup returns CDR1 SQVTM and CDR2 ANQGSEA. The ends lost 7 bases at V and 5 bases at J; junction bases unmatched: 2. Data came from immunoSEQ multiplex PCR; TCRdb stores just in-frame clones and leaves some out. The sample has under 30,000 clones, 96% seen once. The TCR comes from a girl aged 2-10 years with cystic fibrosis. Sequenced input: blood. This sequence joins TRBV29-1 and TRBJ2-5, with 9 bases fitting TRBD1. CDR3 in DNA: TGCAGCGCACAGGGGGCGGAGACCCAGTACTTC. Translation gives CSAQGAETQYF.